The 15 T cell receptor beta chains below were found in one sample sequenced in a study of OX40 agonist ivuxolimab in advanced cancers. Sequencing used immunoSEQ multiplex PCR; TCRdb keeps in-frame clones, though not all of them. In the table there are roughly 81,000 clones, more than 75% of which are singletons. The sequenced sample was CD4+ or CD8+ T cells sorted from blood, obtained in a trial of the OX40 agonist ivuxolimab. Receptors originate from an adult with an advanced solid tumor such as melanoma, head and neck, liver or kidney cancer.

The chain couples TRBV25-1 to TRBJ1-6; D is perhaps TRBD1 (6 bases). Germline CDR1 reads MGHDK; CDR2 reads SYGVNS. V lost 4 bases and J lost 9, with 16 bases in between. The CDR3 extends over 15 amino acids. The chain's CDR3 is CASSGTVLGSSPLHF. The CDR3 nucleotides read TGTGCCAGCAGTGGGACAGTCCTGGGAAGTTCACCCCTCCACTTT.

The chain has TRBV6-1 and TRBJ1-4; 9 bases align to TRBD1. The CDR3 has 14 amino acids. V was clipped by 6 bases and J by 5 bases; unmatched bases: 4. Germline V CDR1 and CDR2: MNHNS, SASEGT. The CDR3 DNA reads as TGTGCCAGCAGCTGGGACAGGGCGAATGAAAAACTGTTTTTT. Protein: CASSWDRANEKLFF.

This chain joins TRBV28 and TRBJ1-1; TRBD1 matches at 7 bases. V shed 3 bases and J 3 bases; nucleotides not matched to a gene: 7. The CDR3 runs 15 residues. Germline values: CDR1 MDHEN, CDR2 SYDVKM. CDR3 sequence: CASSFSSQGDTEAFF. CDR3 in DNA: TGTGCCAGCAGTTTTTCCTCCCAGGGGGACACTGAAGCTTTCTTT.

This chain connects TRBV5-1 to TRBJ1-5; no definite D call. The CDR3 extends over 15 amino acids. Germline CDR1 SGHRS, CDR2 YFSETQ. Trimming removed 4 bases at V and 4 bases at J, with 15 bases between. This CDR3 is CASSPDTGGNQPQHF. The CDR3 DNA sequence: TGCGCCAGCAGCCCCGACACGGGAGGAAATCAGCCCCAGCATTTT.

The chain joins TRBV10-3 to TRBJ2-2, with D possibly matching TRBD1 (5 bases). The V gene's germline CDR1 is ENHRY and CDR2 SYGVKD. The V and J ends lost 7 bases and 6 bases respectively, with 12 bases between them. The CDR3 consists of 13 residues. The CDR3 reads CAITKGSPGELFF. The DNA for the CDR3 is TGTGCCATCACCAAGGGGTCCCCCGGGGAGCTGTTTTTT.

The chain has TRBV28 and TRBJ2-7; D gene unclear. Germline V lookup: CDR1 MDHEN, CDR2 SYDVKM. CDR3 size: 12 residues. V was clipped by 3 bases and J by 7 bases, with 10 bases between them. This chain's CDR3 is CASSLGQREQYF. For the CDR3, the DNA is TGTGCCAGCAGTTTGGGCCAGAGGGAGCAGTACTTC.

V and J are TRBV11-1 and TRBJ1-1, with 9 positions matching TRBD1. V shed 4 bases and J 3 bases; nucleotides not matched to a gene: 12. The CDR3 length is 17 residues. Per the germline V gene, CDR1 is SGHAT and CDR2 is FQDESV (reference sequence). For the CDR3, the DNA is TGTGCCAGCAGCTCCGTCCCGGGACAGGGACCGGACACTGAAGCTTTCTTT. It codes for CASSSVPGQGPDTEAFF.

This sequence joins TRBV29-1 and TRBJ2-1; 7 bases agree with TRBD1. The CDR3 has 14 residues. J gave up 1 base and V 4 bases, and 4 bases lay outside the gene matches. In germline, CDR1 is SQVTM, CDR2 ANQGSEA. The DNA for the CDR3 is TGCAGCGTTGGACGACAGGGATCCTACAATGAGCAGTTCTTC. Protein: CSVGRQGSYNEQFF.

The sample holds one count of this clone. V and J are TRBV20-1 and TRBJ1-1; D not resolved. The CDR3 contains 11 residues. Trimming shortened V by 7 bases and J by 1 base, and 7 bases separated the two germline ends. Germline loops: CDR1 DFQATT, CDR2 SNEGSKA (reference sequence). Here the CDR3 reads CSGGANTEAFF. The CDR3 DNA sequence: TGCAGTGGCGGCGCGAACACTGAAGCTTTCTTT.

V and J are TRBV29-1 and TRBJ1-5, with 9 bases that match TRBD1. V shed 4 bases, J shed 4 bases, and the junction held 5 bases outside the gene matches. This CDR3 contains 14 residues. CDR1 SQVTM and CDR2 ANQGSEA come from the germline V gene. DNA for the CDR3: TGCAGCGTTGGGGGACAGGGAAGGAATCAGCCCCAGCATTTT. Protein sequence: CSVGGQGRNQPQHF.

The table lists this clone with a count of one. The chain is built from TRBV6-5 and TRBJ1-5; 8 bases align to TRBD1. This CDR3 spans 15 amino acids. With 6 bases clipped from V and 4 bases from J, the junction kept 8 bases outside the gene matches. Germline V lookup: CDR1 MNHEY, CDR2 SVGAGI. The CDR3: CASRITRGPNQPQHF. CDR3 bases: TGTGCCAGCAGAATAACCAGGGGGCCAAATCAGCCCCAGCATTTT.

The chain combines TRBV20-1 with TRBJ2-5; no reliable D call. CDR1 is DFQATT, CDR2 SNEGSKA, per germline (reference sequence). Trimming removed 4 bases from V and 7 bases from J, with 10 bases in between. This CDR3 has 11 amino acids. CDR3 amino acids: CSATFPGTQYF. In DNA, the CDR3 is TGCAGTGCTACCTTTCCCGGGACCCAGTACTTC.

The chain couples TRBV12-5 to TRBJ2-3; a weak D match, TRBD2 (6 bases). The CDR3 is made up of 15 amino acids. In germline, CDR1 is LGHNT, CDR2 FRNRAP. The ends were cut back, 6 bases at V and 0 bases at J, with 13 bases in the middle. CDR3 DNA: TGTGCTAGTGGCTTCGGAGGGCCTAGCACAGATACGCAGTATTTT. Protein sequence: CASGFGGPSTDTQYF. Looking up the rest from reference TRBV12-5 and TRBJ2-3 gives the full variable domain: DARVTQTPRHKVTEMGQEVTMRCQPILGHNTVFWYRQTMMQGLELLAYFRNRAPLDDSGMPKDRFSAEMPDATLATLKIQPSEPRDSAVYFCASGFGGPSTDTQYFGPGTRLTVL.

This clone was picked up one time. The rearrangement joins TRBV18 to TRBJ1-1, with D uncertain. CDR1 and CDR2 (germline): KGHSH, LQKENI. V was clipped by 3 bases and J by 0 bases, with 14 bases between them. The CDR3 covers 16 residues. CDR3 DNA: TGTGCCAGCTCACCGCGGGCGACACCACTGAACACTGAAGCTTTCTTT. It encodes CASSPRATPLNTEAFF.

V is TRBV6-1 and J is TRBJ1-1; the match to TRBD1 covers 8 bases. The CDR3 covers 13 residues. Germline CDR1 reads MNHNS; CDR2 reads SASEGT. V shed 10 bases, J shed 4 bases, and the junction held 8 bases outside the gene matches. In nucleotides, the CDR3 is TGTGCCACTTCACAGGGGGTGGTCACTGAAGCTTTCTTT. As protein: CATSQGVVTEAFF.